Presented here are 5 T cell receptor beta chains from one specimen sequenced in a study of sequential checkpoint blockade in melanoma. The treatment denotes: randomized to nivolumab then ipilimumab (arm A) or the reverse (arm B). The table came from immunoSEQ multiplex PCR; TCRdb's copy has only in-frame clones and leaves some out. The sample has about 600 clones, over 20% seen once. The sequenced sample was tumor tissue (inferred from file names), obtained from a patient given nivolumab and ipilimumab in sequence. The receptors come from a human donor with melanoma.

The chain recombines TRBV18 with TRBJ2-7; 9 bases are shared with TRBD2. CDR1 is KGHSH and CDR2 is LQKENI in the germline V gene. The trim removed 3 bases at V and 4 bases at J, leaving 7 bases unmatched. The CDR3 is 15 residues long. Written as DNA, the CDR3 is TGTGCCAGCTCACCCGGGAGCGGGAGGACTTACGAGCAGTACTTC. Translated: CASSPGSGRTYEQYF.

This clone was observed a handful of times. The chain links TRBV6-8 to TRBJ2-3; D possibly corresponds to TRBD2 (6 bases). Trimming removed 2 bases from V and 2 bases from J, with 14 bases in between. Germline lookup yields CDR1 MNHGY and CDR2 SAAAGT. The CDR3 is 16 residues long. The CDR3 nucleotides are TGTGCCAGCAGTTACGGGGGTAGCGGCTACACAGATACGCAGTATTTT. It specifies CASSYGGSGYTDTQYF.

This clone is labeled large. The V and J genes are TRBV11-3 and TRBJ2-1; 13 nucleotides align to TRBD2. The CDR3 is 17 amino acids. Germline assignment: CDR1 SGHNT and CDR2 YENEEA. J was trimmed by 2 bases and V by 3 bases; bases with no gene match: 4. The CDR3 bases are TGTGCCAGCAGCTTCCTACTAGCGGGGGGGCCCTACAATGAGCAGTTCTTC. It codes for CASSFLLAGGPYNEQFF.

In its sample, this clone is medium-sized. The V call is TRBV11-3, the J call TRBJ2-7; perhaps D is TRBD1 or TRBD2 (5 bases each). In germline, CDR1 is SGHNT, CDR2 YENEEA. V was clipped by 3 bases and J by 4 bases, with 13 bases between them. The CDR3 totals 14 residues. CDR3: CASSFKGRKYEQYF. Here the CDR3 DNA reads TGTGCCAGCAGCTTCAAGGGGAGAAAATACGAGCAGTACTTC.

By share of the sample, this clone is medium-sized. The rearrangement joins TRBV11-3 to TRBJ1-1, with D possibly being TRBD1 (6 bases). The CDR3 runs 14 residues. Trimming stripped 5 bases from V and 11 bases from J, with 21 bases between. CDR1 SGHNT and CDR2 YENEEA come from the germline V gene. CDR3 bases: TGTGCCAGCAGCCCCCAACAGGGAGCGGTGTGGGCTTTCTTT. Protein product: CASSPQQGAVWAFF.